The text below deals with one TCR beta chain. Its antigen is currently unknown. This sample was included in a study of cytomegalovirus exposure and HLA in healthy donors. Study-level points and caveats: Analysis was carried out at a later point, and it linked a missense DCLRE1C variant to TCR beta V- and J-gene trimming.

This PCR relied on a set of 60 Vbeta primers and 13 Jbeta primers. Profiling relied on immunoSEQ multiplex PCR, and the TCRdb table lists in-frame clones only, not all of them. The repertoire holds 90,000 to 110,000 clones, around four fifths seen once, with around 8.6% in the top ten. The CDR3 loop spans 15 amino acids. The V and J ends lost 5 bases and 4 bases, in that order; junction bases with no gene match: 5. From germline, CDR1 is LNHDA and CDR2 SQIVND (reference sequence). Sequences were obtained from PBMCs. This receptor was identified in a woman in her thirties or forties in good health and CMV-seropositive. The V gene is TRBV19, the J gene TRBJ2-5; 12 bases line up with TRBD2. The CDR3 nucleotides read TGTGCCAGTAGTTTCGGACTAGCGGGAACAGAGACCCAGTACTTC. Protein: CASSFGLAGTETQYF.